Included here is one T cell receptor beta chain sequence, with context. Its recognized antigen is unknown. Nothing much larger sits one base from this clone, and base qualities are not available. Trimmed from V: 2 bases; trimmed from J: 5 bases; junction bases lacking a gene match: 3. The CDR3 numbers 14 residues from cysteine through phenylalanine. Left in the record is the CDR3 DNA by itself, 42 bases read in frame from the first base. Taken from the germline V gene, the CDR1 and CDR2 loops are MGHRA and YSYEKL. The library was generated by the immunoSEQ multiplex PCR assay. For the multiplex PCR, a mixture combining 60 forward primers for TCR Vbeta segments and 13 reverse primers for TCR Jbeta segments was used. The CDR3 region of rearranged TCR beta genes was amplified from genomic DNA by a multiplex PCR assay. The Illumina HiSeq System was used to sequence the amplified TCR beta libraries as 87-base-pair reads. The original methods were these. In a later analysis, tens of millions of unique TCR beta chains were counted across the approximately 670 repertoires, and roughly 10 million of these chains were shared by at least two donors. Raw reads were error-corrected and collapsed into unique sequences by a nearest-neighbor algorithm in which closely related sequences were merged to remove PCR and sequencing errors. Alignment of CDR3 sequences to IMGT reference sequences was used to assign V, D and J gene segments. For a sequence to be retained, a match of at least six nucleotides was required to both a V gene segment and a J gene segment. A rearrangement counted as productive if the CDR3 had no stop codons and remained in frame with V and J, and every other rearrangement counted as non-productive. Following IMGT convention, CDR3 was defined as the stretch from the second conserved V-encoded cysteine up to the conserved J-encoded phenylalanine. In an earlier analysis of around 600 of the donors, sequences lacking an unambiguous match to a single V gene segment were excluded. In an earlier analysis of 587 of the donors, a V segment was called functional when productive rearrangements were above 56.7%, and segregating when the standard deviation between donors exceeded 5%. A statistical classification framework was built to diagnose cytomegalovirus status from the catalog of TCR beta chain sequences. A later analysis assigned V and J genes by comparing TCR nucleotide sequences with IMGT/GENE-DB human TR gene sequences. A later analysis assigned CDR3 sequences and most-parsimonious VDJ recombination scenarios with the TCRdist pipeline. A later analysis defined each TCR beta chain by its CDR3 amino acid sequence plus V-gene family, and excluded reads lacking a unique V-gene family. In a later analysis, 550 to 650 highly shared, low-generation-probability nucleotide sequences were removed to address suspected cross-contamination and a sequencing artifact. In a later analysis, a clonal expansion index for each public chain was calculated from normalized within-repertoire ranks of inferred template counts. Generation probabilities in a later analysis came from a VDJ recombination model fitted to out-of-frame rearrangements, and those results were checked against IGoR. A later analysis scored TCR-TCR, TCR-HLA and TCR-CMV co-occurrence with hypergeometric tests, applying a repertoire-size bias correction to TCR pairs. False discovery rates were estimated in a later analysis by permuting HLA or CMV assignments 20 times. A later analysis grouped co-occurring TCRs with DBSCAN, adding TCRdist sequence similarity when clustering within HLA-allele-positive subsets. Co-occurrence clustering excluded repertoires with fewer than 30,000 or more than 120,000 public chains, plus five with anomalous nucleotide sharing. The table comes from immuneACCESS by way of TCRdb, which keeps in-frame sequences with V and J called. Part of the clones is missing from these tables; in studies checked, under half for an unresolved V gene and the rest for unknown reasons. The DNA was the basis for D and trimming; V, J and clone size are from that table. This sample is represented by 69,000 or so clones; 76% of them were singletons. About 3.3% of the sample lies in the top ten.

The cohort was made up of approximately 670 healthy bone marrow donors. All cohort members were sampled while nominally healthy, although unrecorded immune exposures were likely present. The donor tested CMV seronegative and was one of the 352 seronegative cohort members. Each donor provided a peripheral blood sample, and peripheral blood mononuclear cells were used for TCR beta sequencing. Genomic DNA extraction from the blood cell samples was performed with the Qiagen DNeasy Blood Extraction Kit. The record originates from a study of cytomegalovirus exposure and HLA in healthy donors (dated by TCRdb to the late 2010s). At the level of the whole study: An earlier analysis of several hundred of the donors reported 276 Gb of sequence data and 95 million to 120 million unique TCR beta sequences obtained from roughly 170 million T cells. About 310 gigabases of sequencing data and 70 million to 100 million unique TCR sequences were included in an early release covering several hundred HLA-typed donors. The genetic ancestry cluster associated with self-reported Caucasian donors included about 81% of the roughly 380 genotyped donors. The aim of the study was to test whether cataloging public T cell receptors could identify signatures of past pathogen exposure. The study profiled the T cell repertoires of more than 500 subjects by immunosequencing and related them to cytomegalovirus serostatus. A separate validation cohort of roughly 120 different subjects was used in addition to the approximately 610-subject first cohort. To predict cytomegalovirus infection status, the study brought together high-throughput TCR immunosequencing, statistical association of individual TCRs with disease status, and machine learning. A later analysis re-examined previously published TCR beta repertoires from several hundred donors and added high-resolution HLA genotyping to investigate patterns of TCR occurrence. The later analysis used no new phenotypic data to find candidate immune exposures, relying instead on TCR beta sequences and their occurrence across donors. In an earlier analysis of 587 of the donors, high-throughput TCR beta sequencing was used to judge whether each TCR beta V gene segment behaved as functional or pseudogenic. Alongside the repertoire data, information on donor age, sex, ethnicity and CMV serostatus was compiled. A later genetic analysis used genome-wide SNP genotypes for 398 of the 666 donors, treating that subset as a discovery cohort. All discovery cohort repertoires had been generated on a single sequencing platform. HLA typing covered class I and class II loci at four-digit resolution. The number of typed donors differed by locus: roughly 620-630 for A, B, C, DRB1 and DQB1; some 500 for DQA1; 606 for DPA1; and about 450 for DPB1. Because of strong linkage in the cohort, roughly 5 DR-DQ haplotypes were treated as single units for association and clustering. Across around 400 genotyped donors of the cohort, an average of 235,054 unique TCR beta nucleotide sequences per donor were sequenced, and roughly a sixth of those sequences were non-productive.

Broader findings and caveats from the paper: HLA typing was unavailable for some donors at each locus, so association tests used only the typed subset. Across donors, most TCR sequences were observed very rarely, whereas some public TCRs were present in many individuals. Approximately 16 rarely observed V segments, including chromosome 9 orphons, were excluded from the earlier analysis of several hundred of the donors because counts were too low. A later genetic analysis associated a missense DCLRE1C variant with V-gene and J-gene trimming of TCR beta chains, and an independent cohort replicated the association. A cluster of highly shared sequence variants was judged likely to represent a technical artifact of the sequencing pipeline. Because the 87-base-pair reads could not distinguish some IMGT-functional V segments, including TRBV6-2 and TRBV6-3, those segments were excluded. The authors suggested that the approach could potentially be extended to other disease states and immunological phenotypes. A further reported finding was that TCR beta sequences accurately predicted the HLA-A and HLA-B alleles for most subjects in the first cohort. A later analysis found that most CMV-associated TCR beta chains appeared HLA-restricted, with HLA associations seemingly driven largely by CMV exposure. The study gave a list of 150 to 200 TCR beta chains associated with cytomegalovirus. In vitro tests confirmed that a few of the cytomegalovirus-associated TCR beta chains recognize cytomegalovirus antigens. A later analysis found that HLA-associated TCR beta chains were more clonally expanded and had lower generation probabilities than equally common non-associated chains. This cohort had only TCR beta chains sequenced, and the lack of alpha or paired-chain data limited which features could be detected. Several of the top co-occurrence clusters appeared to be linked to parvovirus B19, influenza, CMV and Epstein-Barr virus, according to a later analysis. At a false discovery rate of 0.05, a later analysis linked some 18,000 TCR beta sequences to specific HLA alleles. When HLA alleles, especially DR and DQ, strongly co-occurred, TCR associations were difficult to assign to individual alleles. A later analysis found that TCR association rates varied across HLA loci, with DRB1 alleles showing the most associated TCRs and HLA-C alleles the fewest. Linkage disequilibrium might explain the correlated functional status among segregating V segments, but an unknown experimental factor could not be excluded. According to a later genetic analysis, donors in an Asian-associated ancestry cluster had fewer N-insertions in productive TCRs than the approximately 650-donor mean. Roughly uniform sequencing depth across donors was assumed in presence/absence analyses, although this assumption may not hold. For the cohort, immune exposure information was limited to CMV serostatus. Broadly in line with IMGT annotations, most TCR beta V segments showed up in productive rearrangements about 87% or about 30% of the time in an earlier analysis of under 700 of the donors. In both the original and validation cohorts, the classifier was reported to diagnose cytomegalovirus status with high specificity and sensitivity.

The V and J segments used are TRBV4-1 and TRBJ1-2, with TRBD1 matching 9 junction bases. The specimen was PBMCs. The TCR originated in a man between 18 and 29 years old in good health and CMV-seronegative. Read as DNA, the sequence is TGCGCCAGCAGCCAAACAGGGGGCGGGTATGGCTACACCTTC. Its coded protein is CASSQTGGGYGYTF.